The present T cell receptor beta chain was sequenced within a study of CD8 T cells in Susac syndrome. Regarding the study as a whole: A relatively small number of individuals underwent TCR sequencing and HLA analysis.

CDR1 is MGHRA and CDR2 is YSYEKL in the germline V gene. V shed 8 bases and J shed 0 bases, with 15 bases lying between them. There are 15 residues in the CDR3. When the RNA was reverse transcribed, random hexamers were used with an input of about 0.5 to 1 ug. MiXCR was run by TCRdb on the immunoSEQ multiplex PCR reads, yielding one entry per CDR3 protein. The sample holds 80,000 or so distinct CDR3 sequences, approximately 94% seen once. The study sequenced TCR beta in blood CD8+ and CD4+ T cells. Note on this clonotype: Its specificity is unknown.

Sequenced sample: CD8+ T cells from PBMCs. V is TRBV4-1 and J is TRBJ2-3; D is unresolved. This TCR derives from a human donor in good health. The CDR3: CASQPGALSTDTQYF. CDR3 coding DNA: TGCGCCAGCCAACCAGGCGCTCTAAGCACAGATACGCAGTATTTT.